One sample yielded the 15 T cell receptor beta chains listed below, sequenced in a study of identical twins. TCRdb independently ran MiXCR on the 5' RACE reads; one entry per CDR3 protein. The sample yields about 210,000 distinct CDR3 sequences, around a tenth seen once. The source material was memory (CD45RO+) T cells sorted from blood. The source of these receptors is a woman aged 18-29 years in good health.

The genes are TRBV5-1 and TRBJ2-1, with D perhaps matching TRBD2 (6 bases). CDR3 length equals 15 residues. V shed 2 bases and J shed 4 bases, with 13 bases lying between them. Germline V gene sequence: CDR1 SGHRS, CDR2 YFSETQ. CDR3 in DNA: TGCGCCAGCAGCTTAGGTCCCCGGGAGTACAATGAGCAGTTCTTC. Amino acids: CASSLGPREYNEQFF.

This clonotype has at least ten counts. V usage is TRBV2 and J usage is TRBJ2-2; the D gene is possibly TRBD2 (6 bases). Trimming left V 6 bases short and J 8 bases short, with 16 bases between. This CDR3 spans 14 amino acids. CDR1 and CDR2 (germline): SNHLY, FYNNEI. The CDR3 bases are TGTGCCAGCAGGACGGGACTCGCGGCGGGGGAGCTGTTTTTT. Amino acids: CASRTGLAAGELFF.

V usage is TRBV12-3 or TRBV12-4 and J usage is TRBJ1-1; perhaps TRBD1 as D (5 bases). V dropped 5 bases and J dropped 1 base, with 11 bases sitting between them. CDR3 length equals 14 residues. The CDR3 nucleotides read TGTGCCAGCAGTCTTCGGACAAAGAACACTGAAGCTTTCTTT. Protein product: CASSLRTKNTEAFF.

This clonotype was seen more than once but under ten times. This chain connects TRBV7-9 to TRBJ1-5; 8 nucleotides match TRBD1. Germline V gives CDR1 SEHNR, CDR2 FQNEAQ (reference sequence). The V gene end was trimmed by 3 bases and the J gene end by 10 bases; junction bases not matched to a gene: 8. The CDR3 runs 14 residues. The CDR3 sequence is CASSFGQGKSPQHF. In nucleotides, the CDR3 is TGTGCCAGCAGCTTTGGACAGGGAAAATCTCCCCAGCATTTT.

This clonotype was picked up a small number of times. This sequence joins TRBV6-2 or TRBV6-3 and TRBJ2-6; perhaps TRBD1 as D (6 bases). V lost 6 bases to trimming and J lost 1 base, with 10 bases between them. Germline V gene lookup returns CDR1 MNHEY and CDR2 SVGEGT. The CDR3 totals 15 residues. The CDR3 DNA reads as TGTGCCAGCAGCACGGGGACATCTGGGGCCAACGTCCTGACTTTC. It is translated as CASSTGTSGANVLTF.

This clonotype occurred many times. The chain links TRBV18 to TRBJ2-1; D remains ambiguous. The V gene's germline CDR1 is KGHSH and CDR2 LQKENI. This CDR3 is built from 12 residues. V was clipped by 8 bases and J by 0 bases, with 5 bases between them. This CDR3 is CASGGSYNEQFF. In DNA form, the CDR3 reads TGTGCCAGCGGCGGCTCCTACAATGAGCAGTTCTTC.

Only a few counts were recorded for this clonotype. The chain uses TRBV15 and TRBJ2-1; D remains ambiguous. CDR1 and CDR2 from the germline V gene are LNHNV and YYDKDF (reference sequence). The CDR3 is 21 residues long. V was clipped by 1 base and J by 0 bases, with 25 bases between them. CDR3 protein: CATSRVRLVAMALSSYNEQFF. CDR3 coding DNA: TGTGCCACCAGCAGAGTGCGGTTAGTGGCCATGGCTCTAAGCTCCTACAATGAGCAGTTCTTC.

This clonotype showed up many times. The chain combines TRBV20-1 with TRBJ1-1; D call uncertain. The V end was cut by 0 bases, the J end by 3 bases, with 8 bases between. The CDR3 contains 13 residues. The germline V gene encodes CDR1 DFQATT and CDR2 SNEGSKA (reference sequence). CDR3: CSARDTGHTEAFF. For the CDR3, the DNA is TGCAGTGCTAGAGATACGGGCCACACTGAAGCTTTCTTT.

This clonotype came up a few times. This chain uses TRBV11-3 with TRBJ1-1; D is undetermined. The CDR3 contains 17 residues. Trimming took 3 bases from V and 1 from J, leaving 18 bases between them. Germline V gives CDR1 SGHNT, CDR2 YENEEA. CDR3 in DNA: TGTGCCAGCAGCTTTTTTGTTCCATCGGGCGGGAACACTGAAGCTTTCTTT. This gives the protein CASSFFVPSGGNTEAFF.

A few counts support this clonotype. The gene calls are TRBV5-5 and TRBJ2-7, with a weak D call TRBD1 (7 bases). Germline V lookup: CDR1 SGHKS, CDR2 YYEKEE (reference sequence). The CDR3 has 17 amino acids. The V end lost 3 bases, the J end lost 5 bases, and 24 bases lay between the germline ends. DNA for the CDR3: TGTGCCAGCAGCTATACAGGGGCGCGGGGCAGCTACCACGAGCAGTACTTC. Protein product: CASSYTGARGSYHEQYF.

In the case of this clonotype: Lacking the conserved final phenylalanine or tryptophan, this CDR3 likely reflects a read error. The rearrangement joins TRBV7-6 to TRBJ2-1; 7 bases agree with TRBD1. CDR1 SGHVS and CDR2 FNYEAQ come from the germline V gene. V lost 0 bases to trimming and J lost 7 bases; unmatched junction nucleotides: 15. CDR3 length: 18 residues. The CDR3 reads CASSLAVQRGPGRNEQFL. The CDR3 nucleotides read TGTGCCAGCAGCTTAGCTGTGCAGAGGGGGCCGGGTAGGAATGAGCAGTTCTTA.

There are many counts of this clonotype. This chain uses TRBV27 with TRBJ1-1, with TRBD1 matching over 7 bases. The CDR3 is 15 amino acids. After removal of 5 bases from V and 0 bases from J, the junction contained 6 bases not matched to a gene. CDR1 is MNHEY and CDR2 is SMNVEV in the germline V gene (reference sequence). In DNA, the CDR3 is TGTGCCAGCAGTACCCTAGGACAGGTGAACACTGAAGCTTTCTTT. As protein: CASSTLGQVNTEAFF.

This clonotype showed up many times. The rearrangement joins TRBV20-1 to TRBJ1-1, with D perhaps matching TRBD1 (6 bases). Germline loops: CDR1 DFQATT, CDR2 SNEGSKA (reference sequence). CDR3 size: 13 residues. V gave up 7 bases and J gave up 2 bases, with 14 bases separating them. DNA for the CDR3: TGCAGTGTTGGGGGCCGGTCAAACACTGAAGCTTTCTTT. Translated: CSVGGRSNTEAFF.

This clonotype appeared many times. CDR3 amino acids: CASSPSLNQPQHF. The CDR3 DNA reads as TGTGCCAGCAGTCCGTCTCTGAATCAGCCCCAGCATTTT. This chain connects TRBV12-3 or TRBV12-4 to TRBJ1-5; no firm D call. Between the trimmed V and J ends, which lost 5 bases and 4 bases, there was a span of 9 bases. The CDR3 contains 13 residues.

This clonotype was detected only a few times. V is TRBV6-2 or TRBV6-3 and J is TRBJ2-5, with D hard to call. The V gene lost 4 bases and the J gene lost 4 bases, with 13 bases spanning the gap. Per the germline V gene, CDR1 is MNHEY and CDR2 is SVGEGT. The CDR3 is 14 residues long. The CDR3 is CASSSTGTLETQYF. CDR3 sequence (DNA): TGTGCCAGCAGTTCTACTGGAACCCTAGAGACCCAGTACTTC.